The clone carrying this TCR beta chain was seen only a few times. These data belong to a study of blood T cell repertoires in COVID-19. The overall study: Sources were T cells, B-cell-depleted T cells, or PBMCs; the material itself was cDNA or gDNA.

Data came from immunoSEQ multiplex PCR; TCRdb stores just in-frame clones and leaves some out. Among some 190,000 clones listed, under 90% were seen once. Material for sequencing was peripheral blood. This clonotype was sampled from a man aged 55 to 70 with acute or convalescent COVID-19.

CDR3: CAWSVANYDTGELFF. For the CDR3, the DNA is TGTGCCTGGAGTGTAGCCAACTACGACACCGGGGAGCTGTTTTTT. V usage is TRBV30 and J usage is TRBJ2-2, with unresolved D. CDR1 and CDR2 (germline): GTSNPN, SVGIG (reference sequence). The germline V and J ends were trimmed by 0 bases and 3 bases, with 11 bases remaining between them. The CDR3 contains 15 residues. Full variable domain (missing parts from reference TRBV30 and TRBJ2-2): SQTIHQWPATLVQPVGSPLSLECTVEGTSNPNLYWYRQAAGRGLQLLFYSVGIGQISSEVPQNLSASRPQDRQFILSSKKLLLSDSGFYLCAWSVANYDTGELFFGEGSRLTVL.